Following are 10 T cell receptor beta chains from one sample sequenced in a study of T cell responses to AZD1222 COVID-19 vaccine. TCRdb keeps only in-frame clones here, not all; method: immunoSEQ multiplex PCR. The data show around 210,000 clones, roughly 94% seen once. This material consisted of peripheral blood, taken 28 days after the second dose of the MenACWY control vaccine. Receptors were obtained from an adult who received the MenACWY meningococcal vaccine as a control.

The chain employs TRBV28 and TRBJ2-7; maybe TRBD1 (6 bases). The CDR3 totals 12 residues. Germline assignment: CDR1 MDHEN and CDR2 SYDVKM. The V and J ends lost 6 bases and 2 bases respectively, with 8 bases between them. CDR3 bases: TGTGCCAGCAGACAGGGTGCCTACGAGCAGTACTTC. Translating it yields CASRQGAYEQYF.

The chain carries TRBV4-3 and TRBJ1-5; no clear D. V was trimmed by 0 bases and J by 0 bases, leaving 12 bases between them. Germline V gene lookup returns CDR1 LGHNA and CDR2 YSLEER. The CDR3 is 17 amino acids. The CDR3 nucleotides are TGCGCCAGCAGCCAAGAAGTTATAGACTATAGCAATCAGCCCCAGCATTTT. It translates to CASSQEVIDYSNQPQHF.

This sequence joins TRBV6-1 and TRBJ2-5; possibly TRBD1 or TRBD2 for D (6 bases each). V was pared by 2 bases and J by 5 bases, with 15 bases between. The CDR3 is 15 residues long. The V gene's germline CDR1 is MNHNS and CDR2 SASEGT. CDR3 coding DNA: TGTGCCAGCAGTGAACCCGGGGGCTTGAGGGAGACCCAGTACTTC. Protein: CASSEPGGLRETQYF.

The chain recombines TRBV11-2 with TRBJ1-1; TRBD1 matches at 7 bases. This CDR3 has 15 residues. Germline assignment: CDR1 SGHAT and CDR2 FQNNGV. V was pared by 6 bases and J by 5 bases, with 12 bases of the junction left unmatched. The CDR3 bases are TGTGCCAGCAGTCATTTCAGGGGGTTCGATACTGAAGCTTTCTTT. Translation: CASSHFRGFDTEAFF.

This clone showed up just once. The rearrangement joins TRBV14 to TRBJ2-7, with D possibly being TRBD2 (5 bases). Deletions cut 4 bases from V and 1 base from J, with 8 bases between. CDR3 length: 13 residues. The germline V gene encodes CDR1 SGHDN and CDR2 FVKESK. The CDR3 nucleotides read TGTGCCAGCAGCCCCGGGATTTCCTACGAGCAGTACTTC. It is translated as CASSPGISYEQYF.

The chain joins TRBV4-1 to TRBJ2-7; possibly TRBD1 for D (5 bases). The CDR3 totals 13 residues. Trimming shortened V by 3 bases and J by 3 bases, and 9 bases separated the two germline ends. CDR1 and CDR2 (germline): MGHRA, YSYEKL. The CDR3, as DNA: TGCGCCAGCAGCCACGAGACAGTCTACGAGCAGTACTTC. This codes for CASSHETVYEQYF.

The chain recombines TRBV3-1 (or the pseudogene TRBV3-2) with TRBJ2-3, with TRBD2 identical over 13 bases. With 3 bases clipped from V and 7 bases from J, the junction kept 19 bases outside the gene matches. There are 20 residues in the CDR3. Germline CDR1 and CDR2: LGHDT and YNNKEL (reference sequence). The DNA for the CDR3 is TGTGCCAGCAGCCATCCTAATTCCGGGACTAGCGGGACGACCATGAATACGCAGTATTTT. It encodes CASSHPNSGTSGTTMNTQYF.

This sequence joins TRBV15 and TRBJ1-5; no reliable D call. CDR1 LNHNV and CDR2 YYDKDF come from the germline V gene (reference sequence). V was trimmed by 0 bases and J by 3 bases, leaving 6 bases between them. The CDR3 has 14 residues. The DNA of the CDR3 is TGTGCCACCAGCAGAGATATGTCCAATCAGCCCCAGCATTTT. This encodes CATSRDMSNQPQHF.

This clone was detected once. The chain is built from TRBV3-1 (or the pseudogene TRBV3-2) and TRBJ1-1, with D perhaps matching TRBD1 (6 bases). Germline V lookup: CDR1 LGHDT, CDR2 YNNKEL (reference sequence). V was pared by 1 base and J by 0 bases, with 12 bases between. This CDR3 spans 16 amino acids. The CDR3 spells CASSQGVGGLNTEAFF. The CDR3 bases are TGTGCCAGCAGCCAAGGAGTAGGGGGGCTGAACACTGAAGCTTTCTTT.

J is TRBJ1-2 and V is TRBV6-5, with a tentative D call TRBD1 (5 bases). Trimming took off 1 base at V and 3 bases at J, with 9 bases between the two ends. The CDR3 is made up of 14 amino acids. Germline V gene data show CDR1 as MNHEY and CDR2 as SVGAGI. The CDR3 loop reads CASSYLGRDYGYTF. The DNA for the CDR3 is TGTGCCAGCAGTTACTTGGGCAGGGACTATGGCTACACCTTC.